A single sample gave rise to the 5 T cell receptor beta chains below, sequenced in a study of blood T cell repertoires in COVID-19. Sequenced by immunoSEQ multiplex PCR; TCRdb stores in-frame clones only, minus some. This sample has 310,000 or so clones; 70% to 90% occur once, and the top ten carry around 6%. Specimen: PBMCs or T cells enriched from blood (not recorded which). The receptors derive from a woman aged 30 to 39 who had recovered from COVID-19.

This chain joins TRBV9 and TRBJ1-6; D might be TRBD1 (6 bases). The germline V gene has CDR1 SGDLS and CDR2 YYNGEE. The V gene lost 0 bases and the J gene lost 10 bases, with 14 bases spanning the gap. This CDR3 contains 15 residues. CDR3 in DNA: TGTGCCAGCAGCGTAGGGGCCAGGGGCGGCTCACCCCTCCACTTT. Encoded protein: CASSVGARGGSPLHF.

The chain links TRBV18 to TRBJ2-7; TRBD2 matches 15 bases. Trimming removed 4 bases from V and 0 bases from J; junction bases left unmatched: 10. In germline, CDR1 is KGHSH, CDR2 LQKENI. This CDR3 has 19 residues. CDR3 DNA: TGTGCCAGCTCACAAACCGGGACTAGCGGGGGGCGAAGCTCCTACGAGCAGTACTTC. Protein: CASSQTGTSGGRSSYEQYF.

This chain connects TRBV7-9 to TRBJ1-1; D remains unclear. Germline loops: CDR1 SEHNR, CDR2 FQNEAQ (reference sequence). CDR3 length equals 13 residues. Trimming cost V 4 bases and J 4 bases, with 10 bases left between them. Written as DNA, the CDR3 is TGTGCCAGCAGCTCTAGACCGACCACTGAAGCTTTCTTT. This sequence encodes CASSSRPTTEAFF.

The J gene is TRBJ1-2, the V gene TRBV7-3; TRBD1 agrees at 9 bases. Germline loops: CDR1 SGHTA, CDR2 FQGTGA. CDR3 length: 15 residues. The junction had 6 bases not matched to a gene; V was cut back by 5 bases and J by 2 bases. CDR3 loop: CASSATGGPNYGYTF. Here the CDR3 DNA reads TGTGCCAGCAGCGCCACAGGGGGCCCGAACTATGGCTACACCTTC.

The rearrangement uses TRBV2 and TRBJ1-5; D is unresolved. This CDR3 spans 12 amino acids. Deletions cut 3 bases from V and 9 bases from J, with 9 bases between. The germline gives CDR1 SNHLY, CDR2 FYNNEI. The CDR3: CASSEAGRPQHF. The CDR3 nucleotides read TGTGCCAGCAGTGAGGCGGGGAGGCCCCAGCATTTT.